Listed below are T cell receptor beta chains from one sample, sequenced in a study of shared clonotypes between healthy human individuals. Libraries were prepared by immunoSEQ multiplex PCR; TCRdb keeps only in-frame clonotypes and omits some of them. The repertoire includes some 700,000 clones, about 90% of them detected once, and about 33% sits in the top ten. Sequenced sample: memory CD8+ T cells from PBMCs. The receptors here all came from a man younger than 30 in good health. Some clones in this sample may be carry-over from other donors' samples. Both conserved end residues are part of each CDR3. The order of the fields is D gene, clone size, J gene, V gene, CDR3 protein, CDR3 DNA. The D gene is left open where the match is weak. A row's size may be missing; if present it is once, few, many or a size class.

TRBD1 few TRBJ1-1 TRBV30 CAWPRGFVAFF TGTGCCTGGCCCAGGGGGTTTGTGGCTTTCTTT
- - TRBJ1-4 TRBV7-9 CASSQGTDLNEKLFF TGTGCCAGCAGCCAAGGGACCGATTTGAATGAAAAACTGTTTTTT
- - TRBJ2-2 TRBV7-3 CASSPTTGTSIYTGELFF TGTGCCAGCAGCCCAACCACCGGGACTTCCATTTACACCGGGGAGCTGTTTTTT
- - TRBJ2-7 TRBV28 CASSLYQGPYEQYF TGTGCCAGCAGTTTGTACCAGGGCCCCTACGAGCAGTACTTC
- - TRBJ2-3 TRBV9 CASSYHEVAATDTQYF TGTGCCAGCAGTTATCATGAGGTGGCGGCCACAGATACGCAGTATTTT
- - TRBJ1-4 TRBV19 CASQEAGNEKLFF TGTGCCAGTCAGGAGGCGGGTAATGAAAAACTGTTTTTT
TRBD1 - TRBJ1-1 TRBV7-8 CASIPQGRVNTEAFF TGTGCCAGCATCCCACAGGGGCGGGTGAACACTGAAGCTTTCTTT
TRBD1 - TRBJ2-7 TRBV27 CASRTGARGAYEQYF TGTGCCAGCAGGACAGGGGCGCGTGGGGCCTACGAGCAGTACTTC
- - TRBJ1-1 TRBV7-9 CASSFDGHTEAFF TGTGCCAGCAGCTTCGACGGCCACACTGAAGCTTTCTTT
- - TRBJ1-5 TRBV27 CASRRGGGEIHF TGTGCCAGCAGAAGGGGCGGAGGGGAGATACATTTT
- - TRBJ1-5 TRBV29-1 CSVGEGQYNQPQHF TGCAGCGTGGGGGAAGGGCAGTACAATCAGCCCCAGCATTTT
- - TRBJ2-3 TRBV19 CASNQNGKLLTDTQYF TGTGCCAGTAACCAGAATGGCAAGTTACTCACAGATACGCAGTATTTT
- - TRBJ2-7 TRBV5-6 CASSWGVYEQYF TGTGCCAGCAGCTGGGGGGTCTACGAGCAGTACTTC
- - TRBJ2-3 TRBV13 CASSTTGSTQYF TGTGCCAGCAGCACCACAGGGAGTACGCAGTATTTT
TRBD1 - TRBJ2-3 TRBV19 CASTDRGTDTQYF TGTGCCAGTACAGACAGGGGTACAGATACGCAGTATTTT
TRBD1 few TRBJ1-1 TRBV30 CAWSVDRGWTEAFF TGTGCCTGGAGTGTAGACAGGGGATGGACTGAAGCTTTCTTT
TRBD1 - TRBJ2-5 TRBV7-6 CASSFKKGTGDETQYF TGTGCCAGCAGCTTCAAGAAGGGGACAGGGGACGAGACCCAGTACTTC
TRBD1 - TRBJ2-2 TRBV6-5 CASSSLQGPGELFF TGTGCCAGCAGTTCCTTACAGGGGCCCGGGGAGCTGTTTTTT
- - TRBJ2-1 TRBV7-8 CASSSYPSASSYNEQFF TGTGCCAGCAGCTCCTATCCTAGCGCAAGCTCCTACAATGAGCAGTTCTTC
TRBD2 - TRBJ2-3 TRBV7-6 CASSLPLAGSTDTQYF TGTGCCAGCAGCTTACCACTAGCGGGGAGCACAGATACGCAGTATTTT
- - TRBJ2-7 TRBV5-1 CASSLARREQYF TGCGCCAGCAGCTTGGCCCGCAGGGAGCAGTACTTC
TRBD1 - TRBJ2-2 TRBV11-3 CASSPPWGQGLMGELFF TGTGCCAGCAGCCCACCTTGGGGACAGGGACTTATGGGGGAGCTGTTTTTT